The 20 T cell receptor beta chains in this list originate from one sample, sequenced in a study of control samples from healthy donors and cancer patients. Assay: immunoSEQ multiplex PCR; the TCRdb copy retains only in-frame clones and omits some. In the table there are approximately 190,000 clones, over 80% of which are singletons. The material sequenced was blood. The receptors stem from a man aged 25-40 years in good health.

This rearrangement joins TRBV7-3 to TRBJ2-3; TRBD2 aligns across 11 bases. This CDR3 is built from 17 residues. Germline lookup yields CDR1 SGHTA and CDR2 FQGTGA. V trimming: 4 bases; J trimming: 3 bases; junction bases outside the gene matches: 9. The CDR3 here is CASSSSSTSGATDTQYF. The CDR3, as DNA: TGTGCCAGCAGCTCTAGTTCGACTAGCGGGGCTACAGATACGCAGTATTTT.

The chain carries TRBV4-1 and TRBJ2-1, with 7 bases aligning to TRBD1. Germline CDR1 reads MGHRA; CDR2 reads YSYEKL. Trimming took 4 bases from V and 1 from J; bases not matched to a gene: 7. The CDR3 runs to 16 residues. The CDR3 protein is CASSRTGTASYNEQFF. The CDR3 bases are TGCGCCAGCAGCCGGACCGGGACAGCGTCCTACAATGAGCAGTTCTTC.

J is TRBJ1-1 and V is TRBV7-9; 12 bases fit TRBD1. The CDR3 spans 16 residues. Germline CDR1 and CDR2: SEHNR and FQNEAQ (reference sequence). The ends lost 3 bases at V and 5 bases at J; junction bases unmatched: 7. The CDR3 coding sequence is TGTGCCAGCAGCTTCCCGGGACAGGGGGCGAGTACTGAAGCTTTCTTT. Translated, it gives CASSFPGQGASTEAFF. The full variable domain, in which reference TRBV7-9 and TRBJ1-1 provide the parts outside the CDR3, is DTGVSQNPRHKITKRGQNVTFRCDPISEHNRLYWYRQTLGQGPEFLTYFQNEAQLEKSRLLSDRFSAERPKGSFSTLEIQRTEQGDSAMYLCASSFPGQGASTEAFFGQGTRLTVV.

The chain recombines TRBV11-2 with TRBJ1-1, with D unresolved. The CDR3 is made up of 13 amino acids. Germline V CDR1 and CDR2: SGHAT, FQNNGV. Trimming left V 0 bases short and J 1 base short, with 3 bases between. In DNA, the CDR3 is TGTGCCAGCAGCTTAGAAAGGAACACTGAAGCTTTCTTT. The encoded protein is CASSLERNTEAFF.

V and J are TRBV30 and TRBJ2-3; D unresolved. The CDR3 totals 13 residues. Trimming pared 4 bases from V and 0 bases from J, leaving 8 bases between. Per the germline V gene, CDR1 is GTSNPN and CDR2 is SVGIG (reference sequence). CDR3 sequence reads: CAWMATSTDTQYF. The CDR3 DNA reads TGTGCCTGGATGGCGACTAGCACAGATACGCAGTATTTT.

J is TRBJ1-2 and V is TRBV11-2, with D possibly TRBD1 on 5 matching bases. Germline V gene lookup returns CDR1 SGHAT and CDR2 FQNNGV. The length of the CDR3 is 14 residues. Trimming left V 5 bases short and J 4 bases short, with 14 bases between. DNA of the CDR3: TGTGCCAGCAGCACCGAACCCGGGGGCTATGGCTACACCTTC. This encodes CASSTEPGGYGYTF.

The V call is TRBV19, the J call TRBJ2-1, with a possible D match to TRBD1 (6 bases). This CDR3 is built from 13 residues. V was trimmed by 4 bases and J by 10 bases, leaving 14 bases between them. Germline V gene lookup returns CDR1 LNHDA and CDR2 SQIVND (reference sequence). CDR3 in DNA: TGTGCCAGTAGTACGATGACAGGAACCGAGCAGTTCTTC. Translated: CASSTMTGTEQFF.

This clone was seen a few times. The CDR3 sequence: CASSVGGTNNSPLHF. The CDR3 bases are TGTGCCAGCAGCGTAGGCGGGACCAATAATTCACCCCTCCACTTT. The chain recombines TRBV9 with TRBJ1-6; TRBD1 might be the D (5 bases). The germline V and J ends were trimmed by 0 bases and 5 bases, with 9 bases remaining between them. Looked up from germline, CDR1 is SGDLS and CDR2 is YYNGEE. This CDR3 is built from 15 residues.

This sequence joins TRBV19 and TRBJ2-4; a weak D match, TRBD1 (6 bases). This CDR3 spans 16 amino acids. V was trimmed by 5 bases and J by 2 bases, leaving 16 bases between them. CDR1 is LNHDA and CDR2 is SQIVND in the germline V gene (reference sequence). CDR3 nucleotides: TGTGCCAGTAGTCCTGAGCAGGGGATAACCAAAAACATTCAGTACTTC. It encodes CASSPEQGITKNIQYF.

This chain connects TRBV5-1 to TRBJ1-2, with D hard to call. Germline assignment: CDR1 SGHRS and CDR2 YFSETQ. This CDR3 comprises 15 residues. Trimming left V 0 bases short and J 5 bases short, with 14 bases between. The CDR3 loop is CASSLAPGSRYGYTF. DNA of the CDR3: TGCGCCAGCAGCTTGGCGCCAGGATCGCGGTATGGCTACACCTTC.

V usage is TRBV18 and J usage is TRBJ1-6; D gene ambiguous. The CDR3 sequence is 15 residues long. V was clipped by 3 bases and J by 7 bases, with 13 bases between them. CDR1 and CDR2 from the germline V gene are KGHSH and LQKENI. Here the CDR3 DNA reads TGTGCCAGCTCACCTGGGCTTGCACGGAATTCACCCCTCCACTTT. Translated, it gives CASSPGLARNSPLHF.

The rearrangement uses TRBV5-6 and TRBJ2-1; 8 bases map to TRBD2. Trimming took 0 bases from V and 3 from J; bases not matched to a gene: 5. The CDR3 has 16 amino acids. CDR1 is SGHDT and CDR2 is YYEEEE in the germline V gene. CDR3 DNA sequence: TGTGCCAGCAGCTTGGAGCGCGGGGGGAACTACAATGAGCAGTTCTTC. This translates into CASSLERGGNYNEQFF. The variable domain in full, completed from reference TRBV5-6 and TRBJ2-1, reads DAGVTQSPTHLIKTRGQQVTLRCSPKSGHDTVSWYQQALGQGPQFIFQYYEEEERQRGNFPDRFSGHQFPNYSSELNVNALLLGDSALYLCASSLERGGNYNEQFFGPGTRLTVL.

The V gene is TRBV5-1, the J gene TRBJ1-6, with D hard to call. Trimming shortened V by 0 bases and J by 0 bases, and 10 bases separated the two germline ends. Germline values: CDR1 SGHRS, CDR2 YFSETQ. CDR3 length: 17 amino acids. CDR3: CASSLGSGSSYNSPLHF. The CDR3 region has the DNA TGCGCCAGCAGCTTGGGGTCAGGTAGCTCCTATAATTCACCCCTCCACTTT.

The V gene is TRBV19, the J gene TRBJ2-7; D call uncertain. V gave up 0 bases and J gave up 2 bases, with 11 bases separating them. CDR1 is LNHDA, CDR2 SQIVND, per germline (reference sequence). This CDR3 contains 15 residues. In DNA form, the CDR3 reads TGTGCCAGTAGTATAGATCATCTCAGCACCTACGAGCAGTACTTC. Amino acid sequence: CASSIDHLSTYEQYF. Based on the CDR3 plus reference TRBV19 and TRBJ2-7, the full variable domain is DGGITQSPKYLFRKEGQNVTLSCEQNLNHDAMYWYRQDPGQGLRLIYYSQIVNDFQKGDIAEGYSVSREKKESFPLTVTSAQKNPTAFYLCASSIDHLSTYEQYFGPGTRLTVT.

The chain's CDR3 is CASSPTGTRNNEQFF. CDR3 DNA: TGTGCCAGCAGCCCCACCGGGACGAGGAACAATGAGCAGTTCTTC. V usage is TRBV5-4 and J usage is TRBJ2-1, with D perhaps assigned TRBD1 or TRBD2 (5 bases each). V gave up 4 bases and J gave up 5 bases, with 16 bases separating them. The length of the CDR3 is 15 residues. The germline V gene encodes CDR1 SGHNT and CDR2 YYREEE (reference sequence). Complete variable domain (other parts from reference TRBV5-4 and TRBJ2-1): ETGVTQSPTHLIKTRGQQVTLRCSSQSGHNTVSWYQQALGQGPQFIFQYYREEENGRGNFPPRFSGLQFPNYSSELNVNALELDDSALYLCASSPTGTRNNEQFFGPGTRLTVL.

The rearrangement uses TRBV30 and TRBJ1-3, with TRBD1 matching over 7 bases. Germline assignment: CDR1 GTSNPN and CDR2 SVGIG (reference sequence). The J segment lost 2 bases and the V segment lost 2 bases, leaving 3 bases of the junction unmatched. The CDR3 runs 14 residues. CDR3 nucleotide sequence: TGTGCCTGGAGTATTACAGGGGCTGGAAACACCATATATTTT. This codes for CAWSITGAGNTIYF.

This chain links TRBV4-1 with TRBJ2-3; the match to TRBD2 covers 8 bases. Trimming removed 1 base from V and 5 bases from J; junction bases left unmatched: 8. CDR3 length: 16 residues. Germline V lookup: CDR1 MGHRA, CDR2 YSYEKL. CDR3 residues: CASSQGHRGGGDTQYF. The CDR3 DNA reads TGCGCCAGCAGCCAAGGGCATCGGGGGGGCGGAGATACGCAGTATTTT.

The chain carries TRBV5-1 and TRBJ2-1; 13 positions agree with TRBD2. This CDR3 has 14 amino acids. The J segment lost 6 bases and the V segment lost 4 bases, leaving 1 base of the junction unmatched. The germline V gene has CDR1 SGHRS and CDR2 YFSETQ. CDR3 coding DNA: TGCGCCAGCAGCACTAGCGGGGGGGCCAATGAGCAGTTCTTC. Translation: CASSTSGGANEQFF.

This sequence joins TRBV10-1 and TRBJ2-3; a possible D gene is TRBD2 (6 bases). V was trimmed by 6 bases and J by 1 base, leaving 14 bases between them. The CDR3 extends over 15 amino acids. Looked up from germline, CDR1 is WNHNN and CDR2 is SYGVQD (reference sequence). CDR3 bases: TGCGCCAGCAGCCGGCGGGGAAGTCGCACAGATACGCAGTATTTT. It specifies CASSRRGSRTDTQYF.

This clone was counted a single time. The rearrangement links TRBV5-1 to TRBJ2-3, with TRBD2 matching 11 bases. The ends lost 3 bases at V and 2 bases at J; junction bases unmatched: 5. The CDR3 length is 16 residues. Germline CDR1 reads SGHRS; CDR2 reads YFSETQ. CDR3 region: CASSWGLADSTDTQYF. CDR3 nucleotide sequence: TGCGCCAGCAGCTGGGGACTAGCGGATTCCACAGATACGCAGTATTTT.